A selection of T cell receptor beta chains follows, all from one sample in a study of lymphopenia after photon versus proton radiotherapy. Using immunoSEQ multiplex PCR, the repertoire was profiled, and TCRdb retains in-frame clones only, with some absent. Of about 20,000 clones listed, roughly nine tenths are singletons. Sequencing used peripheral blood, obtained from a patient treated with proton-based radiotherapy. The receptor set was obtained from an older man with pancreatic cancer. Both conserved end residues are part of each CDR3. The order of the fields is clone size, V gene, D gene, J gene, CDR3 DNA, CDR3 protein. The D gene is left open where the match is weak. Not all rows give a size; the values are once, few, many and, for expanded clones, a class.

clone size: -; V gene: TRBV19; D gene: -; J gene: TRBJ2-7; CDR3 DNA: TGTGCCAGTAGTATGAGGGGGGCCCACTCCTACGAGCAGTACTTC; CDR3 protein: CASSMRGAHSYEQYF
clone size: -; V gene: TRBV11-2; D gene: TRBD2; J gene: TRBJ2-1; CDR3 DNA: TGTGCCAGCAGCACAATAGCGGGAGGCTCCTACAATGAGCAGTTCTTC; CDR3 protein: CASSTIAGGSYNEQFF
clone size: -; V gene: TRBV2; D gene: -; J gene: TRBJ2-5; CDR3 DNA: TGTGCCAGCAGCCCGAGGGGGGCCCAGTACTTC; CDR3 protein: CASSPRGAQYF
clone size: -; V gene: TRBV27; D gene: -; J gene: TRBJ2-2; CDR3 DNA: TGTGCCAGCAGTTTATATCAGGGAGTAGGTACCGGGGAGCTGTTTTTT; CDR3 protein: CASSLYQGVGTGELFF
clone size: once; V gene: TRBV10-3; D gene: -; J gene: TRBJ1-5; CDR3 DNA: TGTGCCATCAGTGATTCGCAGTCCAATCAGCCCCAGCATTTT; CDR3 protein: CAISDSQSNQPQHF
clone size: -; V gene: TRBV25-1; D gene: -; J gene: TRBJ2-7; CDR3 DNA: TGTGCCAGCAGTGAATGGCGACAGCCCTACGAGCAGTACTTC; CDR3 protein: CASSEWRQPYEQYF
clone size: -; V gene: TRBV30; D gene: -; J gene: TRBJ1-5; CDR3 DNA: TGTGCCTGTGGGGGGGTTAATAGCAATCAGCCCCAGCATTTT; CDR3 protein: CACGGVNSNQPQHF
clone size: -; V gene: TRBV29-1; D gene: -; J gene: TRBJ2-7; CDR3 DNA: TGCAGCGCCCTGGCGCCGTCGTCCTACGAGCAGTACTTC; CDR3 protein: CSALAPSSYEQYF
clone size: -; V gene: TRBV19; D gene: -; J gene: TRBJ2-5; CDR3 DNA: TGTGCCAGTAGTATTGGCAGAATTCAGGAGACCCAGTACTTC; CDR3 protein: CASSIGRIQETQYF
clone size: -; V gene: TRBV7-3; D gene: TRBD1; J gene: TRBJ1-1; CDR3 DNA: TGTGCCAGCAGCTTATTTGGACAGGGGAGAACTGAAGCTTTCTTT; CDR3 protein: CASSLFGQGRTEAFF
clone size: -; V gene: TRBV5-1; D gene: -; J gene: TRBJ1-2; CDR3 DNA: TGCGCCAGCAGCTTGAGTGCGAACTATGGCTACACCTTC; CDR3 protein: CASSLSANYGYTF
clone size: -; V gene: TRBV27; D gene: TRBD2; J gene: TRBJ2-1; CDR3 DNA: TGTGCCAGCAGTATCTCCGGGACTAGCGGAACACCCTACAATGAGCAGTTCTTC; CDR3 protein: CASSISGTSGTPYNEQFF
clone size: -; V gene: TRBV28; D gene: -; J gene: TRBJ1-2; CDR3 DNA: TGTGCCAGCAGCCCCTCGGGTGGAAGAGGTTATGGCTACACCTTC; CDR3 protein: CASSPSGGRGYGYTF
clone size: once; V gene: TRBV30; D gene: TRBD2; J gene: TRBJ2-3; CDR3 DNA: TGTGCCTGGAGTGTGGGGGGGTCCACAGATACGCAGTATTTT; CDR3 protein: CAWSVGGSTDTQYF
clone size: -; V gene: TRBV11-3; D gene: -; J gene: TRBJ2-7; CDR3 DNA: TGTGCCAGCAGCTTAGAACAGGAGAGCTCCTACGAGCAGTACTTC; CDR3 protein: CASSLEQESSYEQYF
clone size: -; V gene: TRBV6-1; D gene: TRBD2; J gene: TRBJ2-1; CDR3 DNA: TGTGCCAGCAGTGAATTAGCGGGATTCTCCTACAATGAGCAGTTCTTC; CDR3 protein: CASSELAGFSYNEQFF
clone size: -; V gene: TRBV7-8; D gene: -; J gene: TRBJ1-2; CDR3 DNA: TGTGCCAGCAGCCACGGGGCCTTCTATGGCTACACCTTC; CDR3 protein: CASSHGAFYGYTF
clone size: -; V gene: TRBV4-2; D gene: -; J gene: TRBJ1-2; CDR3 DNA: TGTGCCAGCAGCCAAGACAGGGATCTAATCTATGGCTACACCTTC; CDR3 protein: CASSQDRDLIYGYTF
clone size: medium-sized; V gene: TRBV29-1; D gene: TRBD1; J gene: TRBJ1-4; CDR3 DNA: TGCAGCGTTGGGGCGGCGGGACAGCTTAATGAAAAACTGTTTTTT; CDR3 protein: CSVGAAGQLNEKLFF
clone size: -; V gene: TRBV30; D gene: -; J gene: TRBJ2-5; CDR3 DNA: TGTGCCTGGAGTTACTCTCAGGGGGAGACCCAGTACTTC; CDR3 protein: CAWSYSQGETQYF